The next 2 T cell receptor beta chains were all read from a single sample in a study of cytomegalovirus exposure and HLA in healthy donors. This PCR relied on a set of 60 Vbeta primers and 13 Jbeta primers. The table came from immunoSEQ multiplex PCR; TCRdb's copy has only in-frame clones and leaves some out. Among around 160,000 clones, over 65% were seen once, and the ten largest hold about 3%. Sequences were obtained from PBMCs. The receptors shown here come from a woman aged 35 to 49 in good health and CMV-seropositive.

Details on this clone: An end of the junction does not agree with germline; a read error may underlie this. The genes are TRBV6-5 and TRBJ1-5; TRBD1 agrees at 9 bases. The V gene's germline CDR1 is MNHEY and CDR2 SVGAGI. This CDR3 is built from 15 residues. This chain's CDR3 is CASSPDRGTNQPQNF. The CDR3 region has the DNA TGTGCCAGCAGCCCCGACAGGGGGACGAATCAGCCCCAGAATTTT.

The chain uses TRBV29-1 and TRBJ2-5; 8 nucleotides align to TRBD1. V shed 4 bases and J 5 bases; nucleotides not matched to a gene: 6. The CDR3 has 13 amino acids. Germline V gene lookup returns CDR1 SQVTM and CDR2 ANQGSEA. The CDR3 region has the DNA TGCAGCGTTGTCCAGGGGGCAGTGGAGACCCAGTACTTC. Translated: CSVVQGAVETQYF.